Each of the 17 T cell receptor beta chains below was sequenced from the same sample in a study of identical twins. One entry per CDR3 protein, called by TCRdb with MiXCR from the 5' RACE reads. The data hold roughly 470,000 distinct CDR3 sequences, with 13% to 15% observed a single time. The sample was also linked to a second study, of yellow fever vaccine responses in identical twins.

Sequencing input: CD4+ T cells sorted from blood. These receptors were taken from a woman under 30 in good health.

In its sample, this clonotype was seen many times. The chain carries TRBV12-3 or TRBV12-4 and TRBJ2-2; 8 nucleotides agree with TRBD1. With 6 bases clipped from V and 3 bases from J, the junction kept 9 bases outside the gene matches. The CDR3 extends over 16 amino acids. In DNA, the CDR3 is TGTGCCAGCAGCTTGATCAGGGGGCGGGACACCGGGGAGCTGTTTTTT. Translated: CASSLIRGRDTGELFF.

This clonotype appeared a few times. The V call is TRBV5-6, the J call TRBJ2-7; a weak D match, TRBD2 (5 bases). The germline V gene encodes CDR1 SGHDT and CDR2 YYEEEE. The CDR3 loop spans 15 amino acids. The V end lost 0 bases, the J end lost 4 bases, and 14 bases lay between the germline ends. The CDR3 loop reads CASSLVSGNPYEQYF. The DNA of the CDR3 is TGTGCCAGCAGCTTGGTAAGCGGAAATCCTTACGAGCAGTACTTC.

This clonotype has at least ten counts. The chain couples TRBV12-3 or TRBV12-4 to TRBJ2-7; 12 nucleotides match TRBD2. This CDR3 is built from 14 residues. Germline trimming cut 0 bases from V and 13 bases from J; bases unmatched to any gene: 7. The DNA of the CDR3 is TGTGCCAGCAGTTTAGCTGGACTAGCGGGGACCCTTTACTTC. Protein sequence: CASSLAGLAGTLYF.

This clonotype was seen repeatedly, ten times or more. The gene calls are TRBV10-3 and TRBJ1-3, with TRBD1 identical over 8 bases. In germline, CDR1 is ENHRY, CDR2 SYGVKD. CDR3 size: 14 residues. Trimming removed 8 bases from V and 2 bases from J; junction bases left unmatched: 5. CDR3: CAIAQQGAGNTIYF. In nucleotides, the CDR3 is TGTGCCATCGCCCAACAGGGGGCTGGAAACACCATATATTTT.

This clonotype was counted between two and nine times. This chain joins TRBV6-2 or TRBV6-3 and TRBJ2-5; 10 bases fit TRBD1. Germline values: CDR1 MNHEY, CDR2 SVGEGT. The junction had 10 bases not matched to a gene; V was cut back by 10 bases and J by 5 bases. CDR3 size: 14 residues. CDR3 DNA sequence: TGTGCCATTCGACGACAGGGGGCCCAGGAGACCCAGTACTTC. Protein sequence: CAIRRQGAQETQYF.

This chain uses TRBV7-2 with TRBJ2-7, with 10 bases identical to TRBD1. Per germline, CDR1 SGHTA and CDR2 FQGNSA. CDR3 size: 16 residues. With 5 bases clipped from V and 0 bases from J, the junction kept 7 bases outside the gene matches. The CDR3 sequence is CASSLTGTGASYEQYF. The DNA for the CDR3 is TGTGCCAGCAGCCTTACGGGGACAGGGGCCTCCTACGAGCAGTACTTC.

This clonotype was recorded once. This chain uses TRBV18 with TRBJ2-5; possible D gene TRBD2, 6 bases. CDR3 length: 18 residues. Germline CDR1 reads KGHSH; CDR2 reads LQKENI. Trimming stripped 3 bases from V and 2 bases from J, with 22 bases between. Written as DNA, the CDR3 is TGTGCCAGCTCACCTCTCCACGGGGGAGTAGCGATACAAGAGACCCAGTACTTC. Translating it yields CASSPLHGGVAIQETQYF.

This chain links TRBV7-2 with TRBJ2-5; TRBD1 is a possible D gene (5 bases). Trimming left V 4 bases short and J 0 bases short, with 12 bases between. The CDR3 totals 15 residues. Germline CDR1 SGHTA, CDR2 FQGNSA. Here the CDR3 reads CASSSLGAYQETQYF. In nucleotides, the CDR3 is TGTGCCAGCAGCTCCTTAGGGGCTTACCAAGAGACCCAGTACTTC. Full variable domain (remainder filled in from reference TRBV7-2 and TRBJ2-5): GAGVSQSPSNKVTEKGKDVELRCDPISGHTALYWYRQSLGQGLEFLIYFQGNSAPDKSGLPSDRFSAERTGGSVSTLTIQRTQQEDSAVYLCASSSLGAYQETQYFGPGTRLLVL.

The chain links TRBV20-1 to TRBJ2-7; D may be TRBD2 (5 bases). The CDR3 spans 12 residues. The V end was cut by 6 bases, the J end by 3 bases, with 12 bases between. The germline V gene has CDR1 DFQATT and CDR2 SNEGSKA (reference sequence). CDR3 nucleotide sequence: TGCAGTGCCAGGACTTACCTCTACGAGCAGTACTTC. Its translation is CSARTYLYEQYF.

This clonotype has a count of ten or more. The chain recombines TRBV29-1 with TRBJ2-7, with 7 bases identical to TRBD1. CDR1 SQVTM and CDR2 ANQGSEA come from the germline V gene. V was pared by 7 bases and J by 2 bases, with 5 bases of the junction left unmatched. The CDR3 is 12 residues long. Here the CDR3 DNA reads TGCAGCGCCTGGGACAGTACCTACGAGCAGTACTTC. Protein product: CSAWDSTYEQYF.

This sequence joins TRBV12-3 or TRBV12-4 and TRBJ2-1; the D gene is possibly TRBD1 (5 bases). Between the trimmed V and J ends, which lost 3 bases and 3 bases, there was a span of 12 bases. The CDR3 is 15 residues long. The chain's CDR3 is CASSFPRTNYNEQFF. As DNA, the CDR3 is TGTGCCAGCAGTTTTCCCAGGACAAACTACAATGAGCAGTTCTTC.

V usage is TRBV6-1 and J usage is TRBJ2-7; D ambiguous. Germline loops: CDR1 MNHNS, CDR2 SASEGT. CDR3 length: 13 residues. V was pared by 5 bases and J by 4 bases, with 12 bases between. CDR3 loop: CASSKDIEYEQYF. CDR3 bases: TGTGCCAGCAGTAAAGACATAGAATACGAGCAGTACTTC.

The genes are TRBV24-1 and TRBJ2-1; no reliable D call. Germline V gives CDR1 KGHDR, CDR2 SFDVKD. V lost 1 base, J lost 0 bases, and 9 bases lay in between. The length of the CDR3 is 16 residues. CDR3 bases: TGTGCCACCAGTGATTTTCCCCCGGGCTCCTACAATGAGCAGTTCTTC. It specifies CATSDFPPGSYNEQFF.

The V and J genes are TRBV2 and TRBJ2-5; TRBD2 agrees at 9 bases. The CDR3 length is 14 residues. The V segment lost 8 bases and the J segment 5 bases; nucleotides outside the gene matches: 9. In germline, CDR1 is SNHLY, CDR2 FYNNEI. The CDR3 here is CASEGGRAVETQYF. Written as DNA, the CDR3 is TGTGCCAGCGAGGGCGGGAGGGCCGTCGAGACCCAGTACTTC.

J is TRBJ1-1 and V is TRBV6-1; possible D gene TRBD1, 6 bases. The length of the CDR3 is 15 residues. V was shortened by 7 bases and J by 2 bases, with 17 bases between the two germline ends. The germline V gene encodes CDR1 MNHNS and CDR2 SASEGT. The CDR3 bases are TGTGCCAGCAACTACAGGGTGGTTGGTAACACTGAAGCTTTCTTT. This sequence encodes CASNYRVVGNTEAFF.

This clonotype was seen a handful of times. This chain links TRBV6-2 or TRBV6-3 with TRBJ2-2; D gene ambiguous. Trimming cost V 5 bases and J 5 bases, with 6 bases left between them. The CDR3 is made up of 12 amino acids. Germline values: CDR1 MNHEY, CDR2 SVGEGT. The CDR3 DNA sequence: TGTGCCAGCAGTCAAACAACCGGGGAGCTGTTTTTT. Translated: CASSQTTGELFF.

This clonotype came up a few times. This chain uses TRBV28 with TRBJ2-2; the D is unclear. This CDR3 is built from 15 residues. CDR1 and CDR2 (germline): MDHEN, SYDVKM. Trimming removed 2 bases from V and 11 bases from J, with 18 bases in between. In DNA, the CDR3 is TGTGCCAGCAGTTTAGTTCTAAAGGCAGATGGAGAGCTGTTTTTT. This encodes CASSLVLKADGELFF.